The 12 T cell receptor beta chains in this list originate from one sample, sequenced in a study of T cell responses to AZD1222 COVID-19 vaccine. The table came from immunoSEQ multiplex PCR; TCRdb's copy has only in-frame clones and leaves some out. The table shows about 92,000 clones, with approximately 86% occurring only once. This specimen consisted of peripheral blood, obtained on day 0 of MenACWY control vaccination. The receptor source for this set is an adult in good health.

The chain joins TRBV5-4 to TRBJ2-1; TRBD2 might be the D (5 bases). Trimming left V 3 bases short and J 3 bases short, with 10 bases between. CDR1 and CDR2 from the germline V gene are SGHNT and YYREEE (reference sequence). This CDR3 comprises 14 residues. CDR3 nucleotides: TGTGCCAGCAGCTCCCGAGCGGACTACAATGAGCAGTTCTTC. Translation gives CASSSRADYNEQFF.

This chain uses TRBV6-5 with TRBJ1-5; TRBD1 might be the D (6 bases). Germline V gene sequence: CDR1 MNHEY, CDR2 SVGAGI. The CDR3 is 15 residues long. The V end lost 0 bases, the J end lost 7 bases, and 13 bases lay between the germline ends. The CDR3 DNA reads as TGTGCCAGCAGTTACTCGCGGGGGGCAGGGCAGCCCCAGCATTTT. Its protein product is CASSYSRGAGQPQHF.

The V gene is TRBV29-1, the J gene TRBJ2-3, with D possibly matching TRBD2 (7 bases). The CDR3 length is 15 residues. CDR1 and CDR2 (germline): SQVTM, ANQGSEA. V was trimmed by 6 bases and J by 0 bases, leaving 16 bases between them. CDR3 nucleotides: TGCAGCGTGGGGGGGCTCCCCCCTAGCACAGATACGCAGTATTTT. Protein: CSVGGLPPSTDTQYF.

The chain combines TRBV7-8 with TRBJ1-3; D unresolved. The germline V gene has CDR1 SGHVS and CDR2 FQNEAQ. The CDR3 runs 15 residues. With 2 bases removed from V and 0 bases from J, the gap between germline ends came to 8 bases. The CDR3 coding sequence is TGTGCCAGCAGCTTAACTCCCAGCTCTGGAAACACCATATATTTT. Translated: CASSLTPSSGNTIYF. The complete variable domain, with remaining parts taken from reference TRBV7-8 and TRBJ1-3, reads GAGVSQSPRYKVAKRGQDVALRCDPISGHVSLFWYQQALGQGPEFLTYFQNEAQLDKSGLPSDRFFAERPEGSVSTLKIQRTQQEDSAVYLCASSLTPSSGNTIYFGEGSWLTVV.

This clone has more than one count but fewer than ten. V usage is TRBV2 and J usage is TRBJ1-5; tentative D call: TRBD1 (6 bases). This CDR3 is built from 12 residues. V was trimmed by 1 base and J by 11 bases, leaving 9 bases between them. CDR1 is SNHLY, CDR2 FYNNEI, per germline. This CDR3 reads CASSEGRGTQHF. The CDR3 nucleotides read TGTGCCAGCAGTGAAGGAAGGGGGACCCAGCATTTT.

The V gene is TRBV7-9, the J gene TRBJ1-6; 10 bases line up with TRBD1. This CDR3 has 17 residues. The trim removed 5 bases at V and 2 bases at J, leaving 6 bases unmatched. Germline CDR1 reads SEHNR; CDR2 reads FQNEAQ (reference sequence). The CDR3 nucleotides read TGTGCCAGCAGCAGCGCCGGGACAGGGGCCTATAATTCACCCCTCCACTTT. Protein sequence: CASSSAGTGAYNSPLHF.

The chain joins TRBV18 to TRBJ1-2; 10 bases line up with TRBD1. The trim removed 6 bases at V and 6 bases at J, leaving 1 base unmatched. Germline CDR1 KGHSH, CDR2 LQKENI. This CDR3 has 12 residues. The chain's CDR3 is CASSGTGDGYTF. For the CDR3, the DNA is TGTGCCAGCTCTGGGACAGGGGATGGCTACACCTTC.

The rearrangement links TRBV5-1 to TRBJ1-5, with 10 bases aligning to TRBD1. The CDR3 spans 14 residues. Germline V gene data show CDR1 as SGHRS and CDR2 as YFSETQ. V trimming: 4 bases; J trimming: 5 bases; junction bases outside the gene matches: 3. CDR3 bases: TGCGCCAGCAGCCCAGGACAGGGGGATCAGCCCCAGCATTTT. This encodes CASSPGQGDQPQHF.

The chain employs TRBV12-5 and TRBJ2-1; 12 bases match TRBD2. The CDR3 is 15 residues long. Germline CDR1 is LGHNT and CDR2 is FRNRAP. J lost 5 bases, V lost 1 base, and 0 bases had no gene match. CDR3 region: CASGLGLAGDNEQFF. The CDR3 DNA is TGTGCTAGTGGTTTGGGACTAGCGGGGGACAATGAGCAGTTCTTC.

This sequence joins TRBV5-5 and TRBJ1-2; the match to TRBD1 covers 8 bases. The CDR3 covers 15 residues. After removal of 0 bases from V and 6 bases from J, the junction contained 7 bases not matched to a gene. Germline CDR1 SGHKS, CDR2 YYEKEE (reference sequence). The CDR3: CASSLDPQGAHGYTF. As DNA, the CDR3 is TGTGCCAGCAGCTTGGATCCTCAGGGGGCGCATGGCTACACCTTC.

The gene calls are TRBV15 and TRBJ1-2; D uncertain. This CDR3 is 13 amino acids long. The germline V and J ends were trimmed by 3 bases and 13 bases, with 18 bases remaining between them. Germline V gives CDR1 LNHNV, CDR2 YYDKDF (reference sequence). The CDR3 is CATSSTPSVRCTF. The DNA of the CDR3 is TGTGCCACCAGCAGCACTCCTTCCGTACGCTGCACCTTC.

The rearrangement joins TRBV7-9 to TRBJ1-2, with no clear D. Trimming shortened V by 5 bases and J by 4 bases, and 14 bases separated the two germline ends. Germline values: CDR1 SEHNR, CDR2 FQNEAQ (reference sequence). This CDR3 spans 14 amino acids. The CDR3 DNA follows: TGTGCCAGCAGCCCGGTCCTACTGCCCTATGGCTACACCTTC. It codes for CASSPVLLPYGYTF.